A selection of T cell receptor beta chains follows, all from one sample in a study of identical twins. A single record per CDR3 protein comes from TCRdb applying MiXCR to the 5' RACE reads. The repertoire holds about 890,000 distinct CDR3 sequences, with approximately 13% as singletons. These records were also assigned to another study, of yellow fever vaccine responses in identical twins.

The sequencing input was PBMCs. These receptors were taken from a woman between 18 and 30 years old in good health. CDR3s include the opening cysteine and the closing phenylalanine or tryptophan. A D gene is named only where the DNA matches it firmly. Only part of the rows carry a size: once, few, many, or a class if the clone is expanded.

cdr3_aa,cdr3_nt,cdr3_length,v_call,d_call,clone_size,j_call
CSAPSRQTSGVADTQYF,TGCAGTGCTCCCTCCCGCCAGACTAGCGGGGTGGCAGATACGCAGTATTTT,17,TRBV20-1,TRBD2,.,TRBJ2-3
CASNKGATKNIQYF,TGCGCCAGCAATAAGGGGGCGACCAAAAACATTCAGTACTTC,14,TRBV10-2,TRBD1,.,TRBJ2-4
CASSPGQGFTGELFF,TGTGCCAGCAGCCCGGGACAGGGCTTCACCGGGGAGCTGTTTTTT,15,TRBV6-1,TRBD1,.,TRBJ2-2
CASSLGLFEQFF,TGTGCCAGCAGCTTGGGGCTTTTTGAGCAGTTCTTC,12,TRBV7-9,.,many,TRBJ2-1
CATSVPLGLGETQYF,TGTGCCACCAGTGTCCCGTTGGGACTCGGGGAGACCCAGTACTTC,15,TRBV24-1,.,.,TRBJ2-5
CASSLSLDRGTDTQYF,TGTGCCAGCAGCTTAAGTTTGGACAGAGGCACAGATACGCAGTATTTT,16,TRBV7-9,.,.,TRBJ2-3
CASSESLAGAGTDTQYF,TGTGCCAGCAGTGAATCACTAGCGGGAGCCGGCACAGATACGCAGTATTTT,17,TRBV25-1,TRBD2,few,TRBJ2-3
CASSRKGVGTADTQYF,TGTGCCAGCAGCAGGAAAGGGGTAGGGACCGCAGATACGCAGTATTTT,16,TRBV6-1,.,.,TRBJ2-3
CASRATGSYEQYF,TGTGCCAGCAGAGCAACAGGGTCCTACGAGCAGTACTTC,13,TRBV6-2/TRBV6-3,.,.,TRBJ2-7
CASSLDGSSNQPQHF,TGTGCCAGCAGTTTAGACGGATCTAGCAATCAGCCCCAGCATTTT,15,TRBV12-3/TRBV12-4,.,many,TRBJ1-5
CASSQRTGGRETQYF,TGTGCCAGCAGTCAGAGGACAGGCGGCAGGGAGACCCAGTACTTC,15,TRBV12-3/TRBV12-4,TRBD1,few,TRBJ2-5
CASSQDPWGTEAFF,TGTGCCAGCAGCCAGGACCCCTGGGGCACTGAAGCTTTCTTT,14,TRBV3-1,.,.,TRBJ1-1
CASGTSFYEQFF,TGTGCCAGTGGGACTAGTTTTTATGAGCAGTTCTTC,12,TRBV12-3/TRBV12-4,TRBD2,few,TRBJ2-1
CASSQAGLAGNEQFF,TGTGCCAGCAGCCAAGCAGGGCTAGCGGGGAATGAGCAGTTCTTC,15,TRBV4-2,TRBD2,many,TRBJ2-1
CASSPYRLDDEQFF,TGTGCCAGCTCACCCTATCGACTAGACGATGAGCAGTTCTTC,14,TRBV18,.,.,TRBJ2-1
CASSAGVVNTEAFF,TGTGCCAGCAGCGCCGGGGTTGTTAACACTGAAGCTTTCTTT,14,TRBV6-1,.,few,TRBJ1-1
CASSSGQGGVNEQFF,TGTGCCAGCAGCTCGGGACAGGGGGGTGTCAATGAGCAGTTCTTC,15,TRBV7-3,TRBD1,.,TRBJ2-1
CSAADGYSGNTIYF,TGCAGTGCTGCAGACGGTTACTCTGGAAACACCATATATTTT,14,TRBV20-1,.,.,TRBJ1-3
CASSFYPGQGRNYGYTF,TGTGCCAGCAGCTTCTACCCGGGACAGGGCCGCAACTATGGCTACACCTTC,17,TRBV7-2,TRBD1,few,TRBJ1-2
CASSLAAGGFSNQPQHF,TGTGCCAGCAGCTTAGCGGCGGGGGGCTTTAGCAATCAGCCCCAGCATTTT,17,TRBV7-2,.,few,TRBJ1-5
CASSLSGGRAEAFF,TGTGCCAGCAGTTTAAGCGGGGGGCGGGCTGAAGCTTTCTTT,14,TRBV12-3/TRBV12-4,.,.,TRBJ1-1
CASSYQGGADRTGELFF,TGCGCCAGCAGCTATCAAGGGGGAGCCGATCGCACCGGGGAGCTGTTTTTT,17,TRBV5-1,.,few,TRBJ2-2
CASSLVIKNIQYF,TGTGCCAGCAGTTTAGTAATCAAAAACATTCAGTACTTC,13,TRBV12-3/TRBV12-4,.,.,TRBJ2-4
CASSPPRGGTYNEQFF,TGTGCCAGCTCACCACCACGAGGGGGGACATACAATGAGCAGTTCTTC,16,TRBV18,.,.,TRBJ2-1
CASSSRTSQETQYF,TGCGCCAGCAGCTCCAGGACAAGCCAAGAGACCCAGTACTTC,14,TRBV5-1,.,many,TRBJ2-5
CASSLMRGLADTQYF,TGTGCCAGCAGCTTAATGAGGGGGCTGGCAGATACGCAGTATTTT,15,TRBV7-9,TRBD1,many,TRBJ2-3
CASSWTGSNQPQHF,TGTGCCAGCAGTTGGACAGGGTCCAATCAGCCCCAGCATTTT,14,TRBV12-3/TRBV12-4,TRBD1,many,TRBJ1-5
CSARGTSGGLSSYNEQFF,TGCAGTGCTAGAGGCACTAGCGGGGGCCTGAGCTCCTACAATGAGCAGTTCTTC,18,TRBV20-1,TRBD2,few,TRBJ2-1
CASSISGRGTGELFF,TGTGCCAGCAGCATTAGCGGGAGGGGGACCGGGGAGCTGTTTTTT,15,TRBV12-3/TRBV12-4,TRBD2,many,TRBJ2-2
CSVDAGQKSFF,TGCAGCGTTGACGCCGGACAGAAATCGTTCTTC,11,TRBV29-1,.,.,TRBJ2-1
CASSSPRDSGYNEQFF,TGTGCCAGCAGTAGTCCCCGGGACAGCGGATACAATGAGCAGTTCTTC,16,TRBV28,TRBD1,few,TRBJ2-1
CSARVGTSNEQFF,TGCAGTGCTAGAGTTGGGACCTCCAATGAGCAGTTCTTC,13,TRBV20-1,.,.,TRBJ2-1
CASSYADRYNSPLHF,TGTGCCAGCAGTTACGCCGACAGATATAATTCACCCCTCCACTTT,15,TRBV6-5,.,.,TRBJ1-6
CASSPGLTISYEQYF,TGCGCCAGCAGCCCTGGACTGACAATATCCTACGAGCAGTACTTC,15,TRBV4-1,.,many,TRBJ2-7
CSVEDLLAVSTDTQYF,TGCAGCGTTGAAGACTTACTAGCGGTCAGCACAGATACGCAGTATTTT,16,TRBV29-1,TRBD2,many,TRBJ2-3
CASSFIGSMALQGTQYF,TGTGCCAGCAGTTTTATCGGCTCTATGGCGCTCCAGGGGACCCAGTACTTC,17,TRBV12-3/TRBV12-4,.,few,TRBJ2-5
CASSRYTAQGDYGYTF,TGCGCCAGCAGCCGATATACAGCACAGGGGGACTATGGCTACACCTTC,16,TRBV4-1,TRBD1,many,TRBJ1-2
CASSLDGLAGGYEQFF,TGTGCCAGCAGTTTGGATGGGCTAGCGGGAGGTTATGAGCAGTTCTTC,16,TRBV27,TRBD2,few,TRBJ2-1
CASSVTYNEQFF,TGTGCCAGCTCCGTCACCTACAATGAGCAGTTCTTC,12,TRBV28,.,few,TRBJ2-1
CASSSTPGSTEAFF,TGTGCCAGCAGCTCAACCCCTGGGTCCACTGAAGCTTTCTTT,14,TRBV7-2,.,few,TRBJ1-1
CSASSPTGAITDTQYF,TGCAGTGCTAGCTCACCCACAGGGGCCATCACAGATACGCAGTATTTT,16,TRBV20-1,TRBD1,.,TRBJ2-3
CASRGRGSNQPQHF,TGTGCCAGCAGGGGCAGGGGAAGCAATCAGCCCCAGCATTTT,14,TRBV6-1,.,.,TRBJ1-5
CASRNRQGFYSPLHF,TGTGCCAGCAGAAATCGACAGGGCTTTTATTCACCCCTCCACTTT,15,TRBV6-1,TRBD1,few,TRBJ1-6
CASSGTVGYEQYF,TGTGCCAGCAGTGGGACAGTTGGCTACGAGCAGTACTTC,13,TRBV6-1,.,few,TRBJ2-7
CASSLDRDAGELFF,TGTGCCAGCAGCTTAGACAGGGATGCCGGGGAGCTGTTTTTT,14,TRBV7-8,.,few,TRBJ2-2
CASNRQDPPYEQYF,TGTGCCAGCAACAGACAGGACCCTCCCTACGAGCAGTACTTC,14,TRBV11-2,.,few,TRBJ2-7
CASSLGIRGLAFGGYTF,TGTGCCAGCAGTTTAGGCATCAGGGGATTAGCTTTCGGTGGCTACACCTTC,17,TRBV12-3/TRBV12-4,.,many,TRBJ1-2
CASSLLGLYNEQFF,TGTGCCAGCAGCCTCCTCGGACTGTACAATGAGCAGTTCTTC,14,TRBV11-3,.,.,TRBJ2-1
CASSELAGRDEQYF,TGTGCCAGCAGTGAACTAGCGGGACGGGACGAGCAGTACTTC,14,TRBV2,TRBD2,.,TRBJ2-7
CASSPTGVNEQFF,TGTGCCAGCAGTCCCACAGGGGTCAATGAGCAGTTCTTC,13,TRBV12-3/TRBV12-4,TRBD1,many,TRBJ2-1
CASRVEQGTGELFF,TGCGCCAGCAGGGTAGAACAGGGCACCGGGGAGCTGTTTTTT,14,TRBV5-1,.,.,TRBJ2-2
CASSQDGEGRYGYTF,TGTGCCAGCAGCCAAGATGGGGAGGGGAGGTATGGCTACACCTTC,15,TRBV3-1,.,few,TRBJ1-2
CASHGSYNEQFF,TGCGCCAGCCACGGGTCTTACAATGAGCAGTTCTTC,12,TRBV5-1,.,many,TRBJ2-1
CASSPPGTRTYGYTF,TGTGCCAGCAGTCCCCCCGGGACAAGAACCTATGGCTACACCTTC,15,TRBV12-3/TRBV12-4,.,few,TRBJ1-2